This is a list of T cell receptor beta chains from one sample in a study of monozygotic twins with inflammatory bowel disease. TCRdb reprocessed the 5' RACE reads and stores each CDR3 protein as one record, lacking DNA. The sample has 400,000 to 500,000 distinct CDR3 sequences, and its top ten clones hold more than 2%. Sequencing was performed on blood. The source is a human donor with ulcerative colitis or Crohn's disease, or a healthy co-twin of an affected twin (not recorded which). The CDR3 runs from the conserved cysteine through the conserved F or W.

TRBJ1-2,TRBV6-2/TRBV6-3,CASSYELSYGYTF
TRBJ2-7,TRBV13,CASSLGRGTGAREQYF
TRBJ2-5,TRBV6-6,CASSYSGAETQYF
TRBJ2-7,TRBV20-1,CSARDRREPLYEQYF
TRBJ1-1,TRBV29-1,CSVEPDTLNTEAFF
TRBJ2-7,TRBV5-1,CASSQTGTGAYEQYF
TRBJ2-7,TRBV2,CASRADRGEQYF
TRBJ1-1,TRBV30,CALEGRATEAFF
TRBJ2-7,TRBV28,CASSSPGRNYEQYF
TRBJ2-1,TRBV20-1,CSAGVTYNEQFF
TRBJ2-5,TRBV5-1,CASSSLDGGVTQYF
TRBJ2-1,TRBV5-1,CASSLLGLGVEQFF
TRBJ2-7,TRBV4-2,CASSQEFETVERYEQYF
TRBJ1-4,TRBV30,CAWSVLGKANEKLFF
TRBJ2-7,TRBV10-1,CASSESSSPYEQYF
TRBJ1-5,TRBV2,CASSGVGLSNQPQHF
TRBJ2-7,TRBV20-1,CSAERNPSYEQYF
TRBJ2-3,TRBV5-6,CASRTAGTGGPTDTQYF
TRBJ1-4,TRBV7-2,CASSLGGGGAREKLFF
TRBJ2-1,TRBV7-6,CASSLVEGGRDEQFF
TRBJ2-7,TRBV7-9,CASRPDTPYEQYF
TRBJ2-1,TRBV13,CASSPLGGRHEQFF
TRBJ1-3,TRBV10-3,CAIRGPGTGENTIYF
TRBJ1-3,TRBV5-1,CASSHGSSFSGNTIYF
TRBJ2-5,TRBV4-3,CASSSQIAETQYF
TRBJ2-2,TRBV7-9,CASSYMTGRKPGELFF
TRBJ2-7,TRBV5-1,CASSHSDRDGQYF
TRBJ2-1,TRBV5-1,CASSLARGGGNEQFF
TRBJ1-2,TRBV5-1,CASSWFDSSNYGYTF
TRBJ1-1,TRBV4-3,CASSQGVQDRDTEAFF
TRBJ2-5,TRBV2,CASTSGTSVVKTQYF
TRBJ1-1,TRBV7-9,CASSLRQSYEAFF
TRBJ2-2,TRBV12-3/TRBV12-4,CASTLVGNGELFF